What follows are 32 T cell receptor beta chains derived from one specimen sequenced in a study of blood T cell repertoires in COVID-19. Generated by immunoSEQ multiplex PCR, the TCRdb table keeps only in-frame clones and is missing some. The sample lists roughly 240,000 clones; about 86% were seen once. Source material: peripheral blood. The receptors derive from a man aged 18 to 30 with active or convalescent COVID-19.

Worth noting for this clone: This same CDR3 is encoded by further DNA sequences in the sample. The chain uses TRBV27 and TRBJ2-7, with D possibly matching TRBD1 (5 bases). The CDR3 is 14 amino acids. Germline lookup yields CDR1 MNHEY and CDR2 SMNVEV (reference sequence). V was cut by 2 bases and J by 1 base, with 9 bases left in between. The CDR3 loop is CASSLRGLSYEQYF. Here the CDR3 DNA reads TGTGCCAGCAGTTTAAGGGGCTTATCCTACGAGCAGTACTTC.

This chain links TRBV5-4 with TRBJ1-2, with TRBD1 as a possible D gene (5 bases). V shed 4 bases and J shed 0 bases, with 13 bases lying between them. The germline V gene encodes CDR1 SGHNT and CDR2 YYREEE (reference sequence). CDR3 length: 15 amino acids. The CDR3 region is CASSRGSQANYGYTF. The CDR3 DNA reads as TGTGCCAGCAGCCGGGGGAGCCAAGCTAACTATGGCTACACCTTC.

The chain couples TRBV28 to TRBJ2-7, with TRBD2 matching over 9 bases. Germline CDR1 and CDR2: MDHEN and SYDVKM. Germline trimming cut 5 bases from V and 2 bases from J; bases unmatched to any gene: 4. There are 14 residues in the CDR3. The CDR3 bases are TGTGCCAGCAGTACTAGCGGGCCTACCTACGAGCAGTACTTC. This sequence encodes CASSTSGPTYEQYF.

Points on this clone: The same CDR3 can be traced to other DNA sequences in this sample. V and J are TRBV25-1 and TRBJ2-7; D possibly corresponds to TRBD1 (6 bases). CDR1 is MGHDK and CDR2 is SYGVNS in the germline V gene. V was trimmed by 5 bases and J by 4 bases, leaving 9 bases between them. The CDR3 has 12 amino acids. The CDR3 region is CASSPGTYEQYF. As DNA, the CDR3 is TGTGCCAGCAGTCCCGGGACATACGAGCAGTACTTC.

The chain joins TRBV5-6 to TRBJ1-5, with 10 bases matching TRBD1. V dropped 3 bases and J dropped 10; count of bases not matched to a gene: 13. CDR1 and CDR2 from the germline V gene are SGHDT and YYEEEE. This CDR3 comprises 16 residues. CDR3 bases: TGTGCCAGCAGCTCAGACGGGACAGGGGCCGCAGGTCCCCAGCATTTT. Its translation: CASSSDGTGAAGPQHF.

For the CDR3, the DNA is TGTGCCAGCAGCCAAGCTGGCAACTACAATGAGCAGTTCTTC. Amino acids: CASSQAGNYNEQFF. The rearrangement joins TRBV3-1 (or the pseudogene TRBV3-2) to TRBJ2-1; unclear D gene. Germline V gene sequence: CDR1 LGHDT, CDR2 YNNKEL (reference sequence). V lost 1 base and J lost 3, with 7 bases in between. This CDR3 contains 14 residues.

The rearrangement uses TRBV7-9 and TRBJ1-5, with D possibly TRBD1 on 5 matching bases. Trimming shortened V by 3 bases and J by 4 bases, and 10 bases separated the two germline ends. Germline lookup yields CDR1 SEHNR and CDR2 FQNEAQ (reference sequence). The CDR3 sequence is 14 residues long. DNA of the CDR3: TGTGCCAGCAGCTTCGGGGGGACTAATCAGCCCCAGCATTTT. Translated, it gives CASSFGGTNQPQHF.

This clone was counted at least ten times. The DNA of the CDR3 is TGTGCCAGCAGCGATGACAGGGACAGTTCACCCCTCCACTTT. Translation gives CASSDDRDSSPLHF. The V gene is TRBV5-4, the J gene TRBJ1-6, with 7 bases matching TRBD1. Germline loops: CDR1 SGHNT, CDR2 YYREEE (reference sequence). CDR3 size: 14 residues. Germline trimming cut 4 bases from V and 9 bases from J; bases unmatched to any gene: 7. Complete variable domain (other parts from reference TRBV5-4 and TRBJ1-6): ETGVTQSPTHLIKTRGQQVTLRCSSQSGHNTVSWYQQALGQGPQFIFQYYREEENGRGNFPPRFSGLQFPNYSSELNVNALELDDSALYLCASSDDRDSSPLHFGNGTRLTVT.

This clone came up once. The CDR3: CASSPGGSSYNEQFF. CDR3 DNA sequence: TGTGCCAGCAGCCCCGGGGGGAGCTCCTACAATGAGCAGTTCTTC. The rearrangement links TRBV14 to TRBJ2-1; 7 positions match TRBD2. This CDR3 region has 15 residues. The ends lost 4 bases at V and 0 bases at J; junction bases unmatched: 3. CDR1 is SGHDN and CDR2 is FVKESK in the germline V gene.

This chain connects TRBV6-2 or TRBV6-3 to TRBJ2-7; a possible D gene is TRBD2 (5 bases). V lost 6 bases and J 7 bases, leaving 13 bases between the germline ends. Germline V gene sequence: CDR1 MNHEY, CDR2 SVGEGT. The length of the CDR3 is 12 residues. Written as DNA, the CDR3 is TGTGCCAGCAGCCGGGGTCCGGGGGAGCAGTACTTC. Its protein is CASSRGPGEQYF.

This chain links TRBV6-2 or TRBV6-3 with TRBJ2-5; tentatively, D is TRBD1 or TRBD2 (6 bases each). This CDR3 contains 15 residues. V was pared by 6 bases and J by 4 bases, with 18 bases between. Germline values: CDR1 MNHEY, CDR2 SVGEGT. The CDR3 region is CASSPGDSIRETQYF. For the CDR3, the DNA is TGTGCCAGCAGCCCAGGGGACTCCATCCGAGAGACCCAGTACTTC.

The chain has TRBV7-6 and TRBJ2-6, with TRBD2 matching over 11 bases. From germline, CDR1 is SGHVS and CDR2 FNYEAQ. The ends lost 5 bases at V and 7 bases at J; junction bases unmatched: 16. The CDR3 covers 19 residues. The CDR3 protein is CASSPTGGSGRANANVLTF. The CDR3 DNA reads as TGTGCCAGCAGCCCCACCGGGGGTAGCGGGAGGGCCAATGCCAACGTCCTGACTTTC.

The V call is TRBV7-8, the J call TRBJ1-2, with 8 bases fitting TRBD1. The CDR3 consists of 16 residues. With 3 bases clipped from V and 0 bases from J, the junction kept 6 bases outside the gene matches. Looked up from germline, CDR1 is SGHVS and CDR2 is FQNEAQ. The DNA of the CDR3 is TGTGCCAGCAGCTTTAACGGACAGGGCCCTAACTATGGCTACACCTTC. Translated, it gives CASSFNGQGPNYGYTF.

The chain joins TRBV5-1 to TRBJ2-4, with 8 bases lining up with TRBD1. The germline gives CDR1 SGHRS, CDR2 YFSETQ. Germline trimming cut 0 bases from V and 7 bases from J; bases unmatched to any gene: 6. The CDR3 loop spans 15 amino acids. For the CDR3, the DNA is TGCGCCAGCAGCTTGGCCGGACAGGGCCGCAACATTCAGTACTTC. This sequence encodes CASSLAGQGRNIQYF.

This clone was counted only a few times. CDR3 nucleotide sequence: TGTGCCAGCAGTACTCAAGAGGGGACAGGGCGTGTCCATGGCTACACCTTC. This translates into CASSTQEGTGRVHGYTF. This chain uses TRBV6-2 or TRBV6-3 with TRBJ1-2; 9 positions match TRBD1. The CDR3 is 17 amino acids. The V gene end was trimmed by 5 bases and the J gene end by 6 bases; junction bases not matched to a gene: 16. Germline CDR1 is MNHEY and CDR2 is SVGEGT.

The J gene is TRBJ1-2, the V gene TRBV19; the match to TRBD1 covers 9 bases. V shed 11 bases, J shed 8 bases, and the junction held 9 bases outside the gene matches. CDR1 is LNHDA and CDR2 is SQIVND in the germline V gene (reference sequence). This CDR3 is 12 amino acids long. In nucleotides, the CDR3 is TGTGCCGTCGGGACAGGGTTTTACGGCTACACCTTC. Its translation: CAVGTGFYGYTF.

The chain uses TRBV6-5 and TRBJ2-5; D is unresolved. CDR1 is MNHEY and CDR2 is SVGAGI in the germline V gene. The V end lost 10 bases, the J end lost 4 bases, and 19 bases lay between the germline ends. The CDR3 runs to 14 residues. This CDR3 is CATQFFGFVETQYF. The CDR3 DNA reads as TGTGCCACTCAATTCTTCGGTTTCGTAGAGACCCAGTACTTC.

The chain joins TRBV12-3 or TRBV12-4 to TRBJ2-3, with D maybe TRBD2 (6 bases). This CDR3 contains 13 residues. V shed 10 bases and J shed 2 bases, with 13 bases lying between them. The CDR3 DNA follows: TGTGCCACCTCCCGGGGGATCACAGATACGCAGTATTTT. Translated, it gives CATSRGITDTQYF.

The rearrangement links TRBV19 to TRBJ1-2, with unresolved D. This CDR3 comprises 12 residues. Germline V lookup: CDR1 LNHDA, CDR2 SQIVND (reference sequence). V was pared by 7 bases and J by 0 bases, with 6 bases between. This CDR3 reads CASTETNYGYTF. In DNA, the CDR3 is TGTGCCAGTACTGAGACTAACTATGGCTACACCTTC.

J is TRBJ1-5 and V is TRBV6-1; D not certain. From germline, CDR1 is MNHNS and CDR2 SASEGT. V lost 3 bases and J lost 6, with 15 bases in between. This CDR3 is 15 amino acids long. In DNA form, the CDR3 reads TGTGCCAGCAGTGACGATTGGGCGCTGGGTCAGCCCCAGCATTTT. It is translated as CASSDDWALGQPQHF.

The V call is TRBV2, the J call TRBJ2-3; 8 positions match TRBD2. The CDR3 is made up of 15 amino acids. CDR1 is SNHLY and CDR2 is FYNNEI in the germline V gene. The V and J ends lost 7 bases and 2 bases, in that order; junction bases with no gene match: 8. The CDR3 DNA sequence: TGTGCCAGCAAAGGACCGGGACTAGACACAGATACGCAGTATTTT. Translation: CASKGPGLDTDTQYF. Drawing the rest from reference TRBV2 and TRBJ2-3, the complete variable domain is EPEVTQTPSHQVTQMGQEVILRCVPISNHLYFYWYRQILGQKVEFLVSFYNNEISEKSEIFDDQFSVERPDGSNFTLKIRSTKLEDSAMYFCASKGPGLDTDTQYFGPGTRLTVL.

The chain is built from TRBV11-3 and TRBJ1-1; unclear D gene. Germline values: CDR1 SGHNT, CDR2 YENEEA. Trimming took off 4 bases at V and 4 bases at J, with 7 bases between the two ends. The CDR3 sequence is 12 residues long. The CDR3 loop is CASSSMSTEAFF. The DNA for the CDR3 is TGTGCCAGCAGCTCCATGAGCACTGAAGCTTTCTTT.

The rearrangement links TRBV7-6 to TRBJ1-1; D is unresolved. CDR3 size: 12 residues. Germline-derived CDR1 and CDR2 are SGHVS and FNYEAQ. Trimming removed 2 bases from V and 11 bases from J, with 12 bases in between. CDR3 loop: CASSLRAGEAFF. The CDR3 bases are TGTGCCAGCAGCTTACGGGCGGGTGAGGCTTTCTTT.

The V gene is TRBV6-5, the J gene TRBJ2-2; D is unresolved. Per germline, CDR1 MNHEY and CDR2 SVGAGI. The CDR3 is 13 residues long. V dropped 3 bases and J dropped 10 bases, with 12 bases sitting between them. For the CDR3, the DNA is TGTGCCAGCAGTTATAAGGCTGCGGAGGAGCTGTTTTTT. This encodes CASSYKAAEELFF.

In this sample, this clone turned up once. V is TRBV28 and J is TRBJ1-5; possibly TRBD1 for D (6 bases). CDR3 size: 13 residues. V was clipped by 3 bases and J by 4 bases, with 7 bases between them. Germline V lookup: CDR1 MDHEN, CDR2 SYDVKM. The CDR3 loop reads CASSFGQNQPQHF. The CDR3 region has the DNA TGTGCCAGCAGTTTTGGACAGAATCAGCCCCAGCATTTT.

CDR3 loop: CASRGSSYNEQFF. The DNA for the CDR3 is TGTGCCAGTAGGGGGAGCTCCTACAATGAGCAGTTCTTC. The J gene is TRBJ2-1, the V gene TRBV6-5; a weak D match, TRBD1 (6 bases). V gave up 9 bases and J gave up 0 bases, with 9 bases separating them. Germline V gives CDR1 MNHEY, CDR2 SVGAGI. The CDR3 runs 13 residues.

V and J are TRBV19 and TRBJ2-2, with 10 bases identical to TRBD2. The CDR3 is 18 residues long. Germline V lookup: CDR1 LNHDA, CDR2 SQIVND (reference sequence). V trimming: 2 bases; J trimming: 2 bases; junction bases outside the gene matches: 8. CDR3 nucleotides: TGTGCCAGTAGTATAAGGCGGACTAGCGGCATAAACACCGGGGAGCTGTTTTTT. It encodes CASSIRRTSGINTGELFF.

This clone was detected once. V and J are TRBV28 and TRBJ1-4; D unresolved. V dropped 6 bases and J dropped 7 bases, with 15 bases sitting between them. This CDR3 has 14 amino acids. The V gene's germline CDR1 is MDHEN and CDR2 SYDVKM. This CDR3 reads CASSPPSRPEKLFF. DNA for the CDR3: TGTGCCAGCAGCCCTCCAAGCAGGCCTGAAAAACTGTTTTTT.

The chain couples TRBV30 to TRBJ1-1; no definite D call. Germline CDR1 and CDR2: GTSNPN and SVGIG (reference sequence). Trimming cost V 1 base and J 0 bases, with 6 bases left between them. This CDR3 region has 13 residues. The CDR3 is CAWSDGVNTEAFF. The CDR3 DNA sequence: TGTGCCTGGAGTGACGGTGTGAACACTGAAGCTTTCTTT.

The chain links TRBV28 to TRBJ1-3; D is undetermined. The V end lost 6 bases, the J end lost 1 base, and 10 bases lay between the germline ends. Per the germline V gene, CDR1 is MDHEN and CDR2 is SYDVKM. This CDR3 spans 14 amino acids. The CDR3: CASRGTGSGNTIYF. CDR3 in DNA: TGTGCCAGCAGAGGTACGGGGTCTGGAAACACCATATATTTT. The whole variable domain, filled in from reference TRBV28 and TRBJ1-3, reads DVKVTQSSRYLVKRTGEKVFLECVQDMDHENMFWYRQDPGLGLRLIYFSYDVKMKEKGDIPEGYSVSREKKERFSLILESASTNQTSMYLCASRGTGSGNTIYFGEGSWLTVV.

This rearrangement joins TRBV5-6 to TRBJ1-5; D is uncertain. The CDR3 is made up of 14 amino acids. The germline CDR1 and CDR2 sequences are SGHDT and YYEEEE. Trimming cost V 6 bases and J 6 bases, with 16 bases left between them. The CDR3 here is CASTLSGSGQPQHF. CDR3 sequence (DNA): TGTGCCAGCACCCTGTCAGGATCCGGTCAGCCCCAGCATTTT.

The V and J genes are TRBV7-9 and TRBJ2-6; D unresolved. V was shortened by 9 bases and J by 2 bases, with 17 bases between the two germline ends. CDR1 and CDR2 from the germline V gene are SEHNR and FQNEAQ (reference sequence). The CDR3 loop spans 16 amino acids. The DNA of the CDR3 is TGTGCCAGTACTCTTACCCCCCTCGCTGGGGCCAACGTCCTGACTTTC. It translates to CASTLTPLAGANVLTF.